Below are 25 T cell receptor beta chains sequenced from a single sample in a study of beta chain features in type 1 diabetes. Expressed TCRB transcripts were sequenced because the isolated RNA had all been reverse transcribed beforehand. The assay was immunoSEQ multiplex PCR, and TCRdb's table has in-frame clones only and misses some. The repertoire consists of about 930,000 clones, with roughly 16% occurring once and the leading ten covering roughly 0.025%. The sequenced sample consisted of naive CD4+ T cells from blood. These receptors all stem from a woman between 18 and 30 years old in good health.

This rearrangement joins TRBV7-2 to TRBJ2-1; D possibly corresponds to TRBD2 (6 bases). The CDR3 is 16 amino acids. Germline assignment: CDR1 SGHTA and CDR2 FQGNSA. V shed 1 base and J shed 0 bases, with 10 bases lying between them. For the CDR3, the DNA is TGTGCCAGCAGCTTAGGGCTAGCGAGCTCCTACAATGAGCAGTTCTTC. It is translated as CASSLGLASSYNEQFF.

The CDR3 DNA sequence: TGTGCCAGTAGTTGGACTAGCGGTACCGGGGAGCTGTTTTTT. Its protein is CASSWTSGTGELFF. The chain has TRBV19 and TRBJ2-2; 10 nucleotides align to TRBD2. CDR1 is LNHDA, CDR2 SQIVND, per germline (reference sequence). The V gene end was trimmed by 5 bases and the J gene end by 5 bases; junction bases not matched to a gene: 2. The CDR3 covers 14 residues.

A few counts support this clone. The J gene is TRBJ2-5, the V gene TRBV6-5; 14 bases map to TRBD2. The CDR3 contains 16 residues. Germline lookup yields CDR1 MNHEY and CDR2 SVGAGI. V shed 2 bases, J shed 5 bases, and the junction held 4 bases outside the gene matches. The CDR3 is CASSYRGLAGGETQYF. Written as DNA, the CDR3 is TGTGCCAGCAGTTACCGTGGACTAGCGGGAGGTGAGACCCAGTACTTC.

The rearrangement links TRBV5-4 to TRBJ2-7; either TRBD1 or TRBD2 may supply D (5 bases each). Germline V CDR1 and CDR2: SGHNT, YYREEE (reference sequence). The CDR3 extends over 14 amino acids. V was shortened by 1 base and J by 5 bases, with 13 bases between the two germline ends. The CDR3 DNA reads as TGTGCCAGCAGCTTGCATTGGATGGGGGACGAGCAGTACTTC. Protein sequence: CASSLHWMGDEQYF.

This clone was counted only a few times. The rearrangement joins TRBV2 to TRBJ2-3, with a possible D match to TRBD1 (5 bases). The CDR3 sequence is 15 residues long. The germline V gene encodes CDR1 SNHLY and CDR2 FYNNEI. V lost 2 bases and J 2 bases, leaving 11 bases between the germline ends. DNA of the CDR3: TGTGCCAGCAGTGAACAGGGCCTATTCACAGATACGCAGTATTTT. This translates into CASSEQGLFTDTQYF.

This clone was detected only a few times. The V gene is TRBV15, the J gene TRBJ2-5; 9 positions match TRBD1. Judging by the DNA end, TRBJ2-7 fits better; the J call may be wrong. CDR3 length: 15 residues. Looked up from germline, CDR1 is LNHNV and CDR2 is YYDKDF (reference sequence). The CDR3 DNA reads TGTGCCACCAGCAGTCACACAGGGGGCCCCTACGAGCAGTACTTC. This codes for CATSSHTGGPYEQYF.

This clone came up a few times. This rearrangement joins TRBV7-2 to TRBJ1-1; D is undetermined. The CDR3 is 13 residues long. From germline, CDR1 is SGHTA and CDR2 FQGNSA. Trimming removed 4 bases at V and 5 bases at J, with 11 bases between. CDR3 in DNA: TGTGCCAGCAGCTCCGGGGAAGGGACTGAAGCTTTCTTT. It yields the protein CASSSGEGTEAFF.

The rearrangement uses TRBV5-1 and TRBJ2-7; 11 bases fit TRBD2. V was pared by 4 bases and J by 2 bases, with 14 bases of the junction left unmatched. This CDR3 is built from 18 residues. Germline lookup yields CDR1 SGHRS and CDR2 YFSETQ. The CDR3 sequence is CASSPGTSGAARTYEQYF. For the CDR3, the DNA is TGCGCCAGCAGCCCAGGGACTAGCGGAGCCGCCCGAACCTACGAGCAGTACTTC.

V and J are TRBV6-6 and TRBJ2-5; D possibly corresponds to TRBD1 (5 bases). The DNA end lines up better with TRBJ2-7; the J call may be wrong. CDR1 and CDR2 from the germline V gene are MNHNY and SVGAGI (reference sequence). This CDR3 is built from 12 residues. The CDR3 protein is CASSDSLYEQYF. In nucleotides, the CDR3 is TGTGCCAGCAGTGACAGCCTATACGAGCAGTACTTC.

The chain uses TRBV9 and TRBJ2-2; D unresolved. Germline V lookup: CDR1 SGDLS, CDR2 YYNGEE. This CDR3 is built from 13 residues. V was clipped by 5 bases and J by 1 base, with 6 bases between them. The CDR3 DNA sequence: TGTGCCAGCAGGAACGGGAACACCGGGGAGCTGTTTTTT. It codes for CASRNGNTGELFF.

About this clone itself: This specimen includes other DNA sequences encoding the same CDR3. The chain employs TRBV7-9 and TRBJ2-3; 10 nucleotides align to TRBD2. The CDR3 length is 14 residues. Germline CDR1 and CDR2: SEHNR and FQNEAQ (reference sequence). Unmatched junction bases numbered 2, after V lost 3 bases and J lost 5 bases. In nucleotides, the CDR3 is TGTGCCAGCAGCTTGAGCGGGAGGGGAGATACGCAGTATTTT. This encodes CASSLSGRGDTQYF.

CDR3 in DNA: TGCGCCAGCAGCCAACAACAGGGAGGTACTGAAGCTTTCTTT. It translates to CASSQQQGGTEAFF. J is TRBJ1-1 and V is TRBV4-1; D perhaps matches TRBD1 (6 bases). Germline lookup yields CDR1 MGHRA and CDR2 YSYEKL. The V gene lost 2 bases and the J gene lost 5 bases, with 12 bases spanning the gap. The CDR3 loop spans 14 amino acids.

This clone was seen a few times. This rearrangement joins TRBV6-1 to TRBJ2-2, with D unresolved. The V gene's germline CDR1 is MNHNS and CDR2 SASEGT. V dropped 1 base and J dropped 6 bases, with 6 bases sitting between them. CDR3 length equals 13 residues. The CDR3 sequence: CASSEGRPGELFF. The CDR3 DNA follows: TGTGCCAGCAGTGAAGGCCGCCCCGGGGAGCTGTTTTTT.

The chain is built from TRBV2 and TRBJ1-5, with TRBD1 matching 8 bases. Per germline, CDR1 SNHLY and CDR2 FYNNEI. V lost 6 bases to trimming and J lost 3 bases; unmatched junction nucleotides: 4. The length of the CDR3 is 14 residues. Here the CDR3 DNA reads TGTGCCAGCAGGGCACAGGGGGTCAATCAGCCCCAGCATTTT. It is translated as CASRAQGVNQPQHF.

The rearrangement joins TRBV5-6 to TRBJ2-7; 9 positions match TRBD1. This CDR3 comprises 15 residues. CDR1 is SGHDT and CDR2 is YYEEEE in the germline V gene. After removal of 0 bases from V and 3 bases from J, the junction contained 4 bases not matched to a gene. This CDR3 is CASSLVGTGYYEQYF. The CDR3, as DNA: TGTGCCAGCAGCTTGGTCGGGACAGGGTACTACGAGCAGTACTTC.

The sample holds a few counts of this clone. The rearrangement joins TRBV6-6 to TRBJ2-7, with 7 bases lining up with TRBD1. The CDR3 is 12 residues long. V dropped 2 bases and J dropped 6; count of bases not matched to a gene: 1. CDR1 and CDR2 from the germline V gene are MNHNY and SVGAGI (reference sequence). The CDR3 reads CASSYRQGEQYF. The CDR3, as DNA: TGTGCCAGCAGTTACAGACAGGGCGAGCAGTACTTC.

This clone was detected only a few times. The V and J genes are TRBV7-9 and TRBJ1-1; the D is unclear. This CDR3 spans 13 amino acids. CDR1 and CDR2 from the germline V gene are SEHNR and FQNEAQ (reference sequence). V was shortened by 1 base and J by 4 bases, with 7 bases between the two germline ends. The CDR3 sequence: CASSLDAGTEAFF. CDR3 coding DNA: TGTGCCAGCAGCTTAGATGCAGGCACTGAAGCTTTCTTT.

This clone appeared a few times. The chain links TRBV23-1 to TRBJ1-3; 7 bases agree with TRBD1. TRBV23-1 counts as an open reading frame of uncertain function. This CDR3 region has 15 residues. V was clipped by 6 bases and J by 7 bases; unmatched bases: 12. CDR3 sequence: CASRDTGVLSNTIYF. In DNA, the CDR3 is TGCGCCAGCAGAGACACAGGGGTCCTATCGAACACCATATATTTT.

This clone occurred a few times. The chain joins TRBV7-9 to TRBJ1-3; D not resolved. The CDR3 loop spans 16 amino acids. Germline lookup yields CDR1 SEHNR and CDR2 FQNEAQ (reference sequence). Trimming removed 1 base from V and 1 base from J, with 11 bases in between. The CDR3 DNA sequence: TGTGCCAGCAGCTTAGACCCGACGGGATCTGGAAACACCATATATTTT. Translation: CASSLDPTGSGNTIYF.

This clone was picked up a small number of times. This chain's CDR3 is CASKERPTAYEQYF. As DNA, the CDR3 is TGTGCCAGCAAAGAGAGGCCCACTGCCTACGAGCAGTACTTC. The chain recombines TRBV6-6 with TRBJ2-7; D is unresolved. The CDR3 is made up of 14 amino acids. Per germline, CDR1 MNHNY and CDR2 SVGAGI (reference sequence). V lost 7 bases and J 2 bases, leaving 15 bases between the germline ends.

CDR3 sequence reads: CSVEPSEQETQYF. The CDR3 DNA follows: TGCAGCGTTGAGCCAAGCGAACAAGAGACCCAGTACTTC. The chain couples TRBV29-1 to TRBJ2-5; D is uncertain. The CDR3 totals 13 residues. V was clipped by 3 bases and J by 2 bases, with 10 bases between them. CDR1 is SQVTM and CDR2 is ANQGSEA in the germline V gene.

This clone was counted a few times. The CDR3 bases are TGCGCCAGCAGCCAACACGGAGCGGGAGGTTACAATGAGCAGTTCTTC. Translation gives CASSQHGAGGYNEQFF. The V call is TRBV4-3, the J call TRBJ2-1; 9 bases agree with TRBD2. V lost 2 bases to trimming and J lost 4 bases; unmatched junction nucleotides: 6. Germline CDR1 is LGHNA and CDR2 is YSLEER. The length of the CDR3 is 16 residues.

This clone was seen a handful of times. The chain combines TRBV6-5 with TRBJ2-1; 8 bases are shared with TRBD2. The CDR3 spans 15 residues. J was trimmed by 5 bases and V by 6 bases; bases with no gene match: 9. Per germline, CDR1 MNHEY and CDR2 SVGAGI. The CDR3 region has the DNA TGTGCCAGCAGACCCGGGAGGGCGGGTAACAATGAGCAGTTCTTC. Amino acid sequence: CASRPGRAGNNEQFF.

This clone has just a few counts. The chain couples TRBV5-1 to TRBJ2-1; no clear D. Germline CDR1 SGHRS, CDR2 YFSETQ. The CDR3 has 15 amino acids. V dropped 4 bases and J dropped 0 bases, with 11 bases sitting between them. CDR3 loop: CASSGGRNSYNEQFF. CDR3 DNA sequence: TGCGCCAGCAGCGGCGGCAGAAACTCCTACAATGAGCAGTTCTTC.

The chain carries TRBV6-5 and TRBJ2-3, with D tentatively TRBD2 (5 bases). Trimming pared 4 bases from V and 5 bases from J, leaving 19 bases between. The CDR3 has 16 amino acids. Germline V gene sequence: CDR1 MNHEY, CDR2 SVGAGI. In nucleotides, the CDR3 is TGTGCCAGCAGTTTTCAACAGAAACCGAGGGTAGATACGCAGTATTTT. Translation: CASSFQQKPRVDTQYF.